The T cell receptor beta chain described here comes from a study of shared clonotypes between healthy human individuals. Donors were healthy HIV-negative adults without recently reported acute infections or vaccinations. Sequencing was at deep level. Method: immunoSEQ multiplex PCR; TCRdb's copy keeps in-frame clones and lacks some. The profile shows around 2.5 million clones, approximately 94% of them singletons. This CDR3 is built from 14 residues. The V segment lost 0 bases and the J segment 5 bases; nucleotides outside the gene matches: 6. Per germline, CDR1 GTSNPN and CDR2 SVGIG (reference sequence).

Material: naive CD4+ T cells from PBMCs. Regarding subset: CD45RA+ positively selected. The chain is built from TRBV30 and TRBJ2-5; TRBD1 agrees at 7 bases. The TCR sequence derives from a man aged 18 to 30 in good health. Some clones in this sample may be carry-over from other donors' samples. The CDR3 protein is CAWSVKGAQETQYF. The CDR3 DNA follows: TGTGCCTGGAGTGTAAAGGGGGCGCAGGAGACCCAGTACTTC.